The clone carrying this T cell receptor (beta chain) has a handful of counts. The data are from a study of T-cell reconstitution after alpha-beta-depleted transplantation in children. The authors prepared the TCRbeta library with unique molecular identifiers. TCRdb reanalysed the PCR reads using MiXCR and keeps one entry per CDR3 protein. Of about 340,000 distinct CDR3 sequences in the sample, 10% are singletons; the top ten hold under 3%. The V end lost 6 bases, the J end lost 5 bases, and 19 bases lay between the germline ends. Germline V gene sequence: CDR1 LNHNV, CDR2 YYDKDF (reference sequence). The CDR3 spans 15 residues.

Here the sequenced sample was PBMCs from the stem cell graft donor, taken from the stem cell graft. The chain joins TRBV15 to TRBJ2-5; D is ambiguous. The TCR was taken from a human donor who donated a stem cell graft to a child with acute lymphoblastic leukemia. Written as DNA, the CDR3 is TGTGCCACCAGTGTTGCGGTTAGTCGGTATGAGACCCAGTACTTC. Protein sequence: CATSVAVSRYETQYF.